The clone carrying this T cell receptor beta chain appeared a single time. The data are from a study of T cell responses to AZD1222 COVID-19 vaccine. Study-wide background: Researchers grouped second doses given at about 4 or about 12 weeks into one pool.

The CDR3 sequence is 15 residues long. V trimming: 5 bases; J trimming: 4 bases; junction bases outside the gene matches: 7. Per the germline V gene, CDR1 is MNHEY and CDR2 is SVGAGI. TCRdb's table, derived via immunoSEQ multiplex PCR, lists solely in-frame clones and lacks some. In the table there are 110,000 to 150,000 clones, 92% of which are singletons. The source is an adult in good health. The J gene is TRBJ1-1, the V gene TRBV6-5; 10 bases are a match to TRBD1. The sample in question was peripheral blood, obtained on day 0 of AZD1222 vaccination. CDR3 nucleotides: TGTGCCAGCAGTAGACAGGGGGCTCTCGGCACTGAAGCTTTCTTT. Encoded protein: CASSRQGALGTEAFF.